These 17 T cell receptor beta chains share one sample of origin, sequenced in a study of cytomegalovirus exposure and HLA in healthy donors. The PCR had 60 Vbeta and 13 Jbeta primers. Profiled with immunoSEQ multiplex PCR; TCRdb holds only in-frame clones, not every one. The table has approximately 190,000 clones, approximately 82% seen once. Material: PBMCs. The origin of the receptors is a woman under 30 in good health and CMV-seronegative.

The chain links TRBV28 to TRBJ2-5, with 7 bases fitting TRBD1. The CDR3 totals 13 residues. The V segment lost 2 bases and the J segment 3 bases; nucleotides outside the gene matches: 0. Germline CDR1 is MDHEN and CDR2 is SYDVKM. The CDR3 sequence: CASSLGQEETQYF. The DNA of the CDR3 is TGTGCCAGCAGTTTAGGACAGGAAGAGACCCAGTACTTC.

The J gene is TRBJ2-3, the V gene TRBV5-1, with a tentative D call TRBD2 (6 bases). The V end lost 0 bases, the J end lost 5 bases, and 13 bases lay between the germline ends. Per the germline V gene, CDR1 is SGHRS and CDR2 is YFSETQ. The CDR3 extends over 15 amino acids. The CDR3 bases are TGCGCCAGCAGCTTGGGGGACTTCGTCCGAGATACGCAGTATTTT. Its translation is CASSLGDFVRDTQYF. Filled out from reference TRBV5-1 and TRBJ2-3, the complete variable domain reads KAGVTQTPRYLIKTRGQQVTLSCSPISGHRSVSWYQQTPGQGLQFLFEYFSETQRNKGNFPGRFSGRQFSNSRSEMNVSTLELGDSALYLCASSLGDFVRDTQYFGPGTRLTVL.

This clone was seen a handful of times. This chain joins TRBV13 and TRBJ2-7; D is ambiguous. The CDR3 is 14 residues long. Germline CDR1 is PRHDT and CDR2 is FYEKMQ (reference sequence). V shed 6 bases and J shed 0 bases, with 12 bases lying between them. As DNA, the CDR3 is TGTGCCAGCAGTGGCGAGGTCGCCTCCTACGAGCAGTACGTC. Its translation: CASSGEVASYEQYV.

The rearrangement joins TRBV18 to TRBJ1-4; TRBD1 matches 9 bases. The germline V gene has CDR1 KGHSH and CDR2 LQKENI. The CDR3 is 14 residues long. The V and J ends lost 6 bases and 7 bases, in that order; junction bases with no gene match: 6. In DNA, the CDR3 is TGTGCCAGCTCCCCAGGGACAGGGACTGAAAAACTGTTTTTT. Translation gives CASSPGTGTEKLFF.

Regarding this clone: Other DNA sequences from this sample encode an identical CDR3 as well. V and J are TRBV28 and TRBJ2-7; 9 bases map to TRBD2. Germline trimming cut 6 bases from V and 6 bases from J; bases unmatched to any gene: 9. CDR3 length: 14 amino acids. Germline CDR1 reads MDHEN; CDR2 reads SYDVKM. Here the CDR3 reads CASRPGTSPAEQYF. The CDR3 DNA is TGTGCCAGCAGGCCTGGGACTAGCCCCGCCGAGCAGTACTTC.

The V gene is TRBV5-1, the J gene TRBJ2-7; TRBD2 matches 9 bases. J gave up 1 base and V 5 bases, and 7 bases lay outside the gene matches. This CDR3 contains 15 residues. Looked up from germline, CDR1 is SGHRS and CDR2 is YFSETQ. The DNA of the CDR3 is TGCGCCAGCAGTGCCGGGACTAGCAGTTCCTACGAGCAGTACGTC. This gives the protein CASSAGTSSSYEQYV.

This clone turned up a few times. This sequence joins TRBV16 and TRBJ2-7, with D maybe TRBD1 (6 bases). CDR3 length: 14 residues. The V and J ends lost 0 bases and 6 bases respectively, with 12 bases between them. Germline V CDR1 and CDR2: KGHSY, FQNENV. CDR3 amino acids: CASSQSGQGSEQYF. The CDR3 DNA reads as TGTGCCAGCAGCCAATCGGGGCAGGGGAGCGAGCAGTACTTC. Full variable domain (missing parts from reference TRBV16 and TRBJ2-7): GEEVAQTPKHLVRGEGQKAKLYCAPIKGHSYVFWYQQVLKNEFKFLISFQNENVFDETGMPKERFSAKCLPNSPCSLEIQATKLEDSAVYFCASSQSGQGSEQYFGPGTRLTVT.

The chain recombines TRBV4-3 with TRBJ2-2; TRBD1 is a possible D gene (6 bases). Germline CDR1 LGHNA, CDR2 YSLEER. V dropped 4 bases and J dropped 1 base, with 13 bases sitting between them. The CDR3 contains 16 residues. Here the CDR3 reads CASSPWTEMNTGELFF. DNA for the CDR3: TGCGCCAGCAGCCCTTGGACAGAAATGAACACCGGGGAGCTGTTTTTT.

This sequence joins TRBV6-5 and TRBJ2-2, with D possibly TRBD2 on 7 matching bases. The CDR3 length is 14 residues. Germline V gene lookup returns CDR1 MNHEY and CDR2 SVGAGI. V was pared by 8 bases and J by 11 bases, with 21 bases between. The CDR3 DNA reads TGTGCCAGCCAAGGCGAAGGGGGGGCAAGAGAGCTGTTTTTT. This codes for CASQGEGGARELFF.

V gene TRBV27 combines with J gene TRBJ2-7; 8 bases line up with TRBD2. The germline gives CDR1 MNHEY, CDR2 SMNVEV (reference sequence). V shed 5 bases, J shed 6 bases, and the junction held 9 bases outside the gene matches. The CDR3 runs 14 residues. CDR3: CASSPGRAFLEQYF. In DNA form, the CDR3 reads TGTGCCAGCAGTCCCGGGAGGGCCTTCCTCGAGCAGTACTTC.

Only one count was recorded for this clone. V usage is TRBV13 and J usage is TRBJ1-6; perhaps TRBD1 as D (5 bases). The germline gives CDR1 PRHDT, CDR2 FYEKMQ (reference sequence). V shed 5 bases and J shed 3 bases, with 11 bases lying between them. The CDR3 length is 15 residues. DNA of the CDR3: TGTGCCAGCAGCCAGGACCAGGGCTATAATTCACCCCTCCACTTT. It is translated as CASSQDQGYNSPLHF. Full variable domain (rest looked up from reference TRBV13 and TRBJ1-6): AAGVIQSPRHLIKEKRETATLKCYPIPRHDTVYWYQQGPGQDPQFLISFYEKMQSDKGSIPDRFSAQQFSDYHSELNMSSLELGDSALYFCASSQDQGYNSPLHFGNGTRLTVT.

V and J are TRBV29-1 and TRBJ2-1; TRBD1 is a possible D gene (6 bases). The CDR3 totals 17 residues. Trimming shortened V by 1 base and J by 9 bases, and 25 bases separated the two germline ends. Germline V lookup: CDR1 SQVTM, CDR2 ANQGSEA. The CDR3, as DNA: TGCAGCGTTGAAGGTTCTGGGTTTCATTCGATAGGGGGTGAGCAGTTCTTC. This encodes CSVEGSGFHSIGGEQFF.

This clone was counted a single time. V and J are TRBV7-9 and TRBJ2-7, with 8 bases lining up with TRBD2. J gave up 4 bases and V 9 bases, and 14 bases lay outside the gene matches. CDR3 length equals 15 residues. The germline gives CDR1 SEHNR, CDR2 FQNEAQ (reference sequence). The CDR3 nucleotides read TGTGCCAGTAGCCTCGGGGGGGGCAGGGGATACGAGCAGTACGTC. As protein: CASSLGGGRGYEQYV.

The chain uses TRBV7-2 and TRBJ2-2; 8 nucleotides agree with TRBD2. CDR1 and CDR2 (germline): SGHTA, FQGNSA. CDR3 length: 16 amino acids. After removal of 6 bases from V and 1 base from J, the junction contained 7 bases not matched to a gene. The CDR3 loop is CASSPLGTRNTGELFF. CDR3 DNA sequence: TGTGCCAGCAGTCCGCTTGGGACTAGGAACACCGGGGAGCTGTTTTTT.

The rearrangement uses TRBV5-6 and TRBJ1-2, with TRBD1 matching 8 bases. This CDR3 has 16 residues. V dropped 4 bases and J dropped 1; count of bases not matched to a gene: 9. Per the germline V gene, CDR1 is SGHDT and CDR2 is YYEEEE. The CDR3 is CASSPRRDRLNYGYTF. As DNA, the CDR3 is TGTGCCAGCAGCCCCCGCCGGGACAGGCTTAACTATGGCTACACCTTC.

A remark on this clone: Within the sample, other DNA sequences also encode this same CDR3. The chain carries TRBV29-1 and TRBJ2-5, with D maybe TRBD1 (6 bases). The germline V and J ends were trimmed by 5 bases and 0 bases, with 7 bases remaining between them. The germline V gene has CDR1 SQVTM and CDR2 ANQGSEA. CDR3 length: 12 amino acids. CDR3 nucleotide sequence: TGCAGCGTTAGGGGGAACCAAGAGACCCAGTACTTC. This codes for CSVRGNQETQYF.

V and J are TRBV6-5 and TRBJ2-1; 8 positions agree with TRBD2. This CDR3 has 14 residues. The V and J ends lost 6 bases and 6 bases, in that order; junction bases with no gene match: 7. From germline, CDR1 is MNHEY and CDR2 SVGAGI. The DNA for the CDR3 is TGTGCCAGCAGCCAACTAGCGGTGATCAATGAGCAGTTCTTC. The encoded protein is CASSQLAVINEQFF.